Included here is one T cell receptor (beta chain) sequence, with context. Its antigen is still unknown. No base-level quality is on record; no much larger clone is a single base apart. Other DNA sequences in the same sample also yield this CDR3. These data belong to a study of blood T cell repertoires in COVID-19 (TCRdb year 2020). In terms of the full investigation: For ImmuneRACE Cohort 3, a participant was defined as recovered based on two consecutive negative NP/OP PCR tests, clearance by a healthcare professional, or resolution of symptoms. The prospective study material was composed of cDNA or gDNA derived from T cells, B-cell-depleted T cells, or PBMCs. HLA class I and class II types, where available, came from metadata supplied by the sample provider rather than from assay-based typing. Subjects who had been exposed to COVID-19, were actively infected with it, or had recovered from it provided the deeply sampled blood TCRbeta repertoires that made up the dataset. The sample metadata nearly always contained a de-identified subject ID, COVID-19 status, age in years and sex. Samples were obtained from the ongoing ImmuneRACE study (first 160 participants) and from 950 to 1,500 subjects provided by 6 global collaborators. The repertoires were released in a freely available public database intended as a resource for research on the immune response to SARS-CoV-2. Samples covering the acute and convalescent phases of COVID-19 were provided by collaborators in the United States, Italy and Spain.

TCRbeta CDR3 regions were amplified from genomic DNA using the immunoSEQ Assay, a bias-controlled multiplex PCR. Processing in the source paper ran as follows. The number of nucleated cells in each sample was estimated from the amplification of reference gene primers within the assay. To quantify the absolute abundance of each unique TCRbeta CDR3 rearrangement, sequence reads were collapsed and filtered. For each sample, productive Simpson clonality was calculated as the square root of Simpson's diversity index over productive rearrangements. TCRdb retrieved this table from immuneACCESS and kept in-frame rearrangements only. Not all clones are present; in checked studies, unresolved V genes account for under half, and no reason is known for the remainder. That table gives V, J and clone size, and the DNA gave D and trimming. The sample table records 210,000 or so clones; approximately 87% of these occur just once. The top ten constitute approximately 3% of the sample.

Participants in the prospective study were aged about 18 to 95 years, lived in 24 United States geographic areas, and enrolled through a virtual design. In the prospective study, participants were assigned to cohorts based on the clinical history participants reported in a screening survey and a study questionnaire. In the prospective study, whole blood, serum and a nasopharyngeal or oropharyngeal swab were collected from each participant by mobile phlebotomists. Additional blood draws and questionnaires over an approximately 2-month period could optionally be provided by prospective study participants. Before DNA extraction, prospective study blood samples were shipped either frozen or at room temperature. The paper as a whole reports these results and caveats: The quantity of clinical and demographic metadata differed by source and by participant and was supplied without curation.

From a lookup of the germline V gene, CDR1 and CDR2 are LGHNA and YNFKEQ. The CDR3 sequence holds 15 residues, the cysteine and phenylalanine included. Only the CDR3 DNA is retained, 45 bases long and in frame from the first base. V is shortened by 0 bases, J by 4 bases, and the region joining them spans 11 bases. The source is a woman aged 50 to 60 in a cohort exposed to, infected with or recovered from COVID-19 (not recorded which). The chain uses TRBV4-2 and TRBJ2-3; the best D guess is TRBD1, with 6 bases matching. The specimen was PBMCs or T cells enriched from blood (not recorded which). The DNA sequence reads TGTGCCAGCAGCCAAGATCCTGGGGGCGCAGATACGCAGTATTTT. This gives the protein CASSQDPGGADTQYF.